A single sample is the source of the 25 T cell receptor beta chains below, sequenced in a study of cytomegalovirus exposure and HLA in healthy donors. TCRdb's copy holds only in-frame clones and misses some; the assay was immunoSEQ multiplex PCR. The sample lists 200,000 to 250,000 clones, 87% occurring once. Sequencing was performed on PBMCs. The receptors originated from a woman under 30 in good health and CMV-seropositive.

The chain has TRBV28 and TRBJ1-5; no clear D gene. Per germline, CDR1 MDHEN and CDR2 SYDVKM. With 6 bases removed from V and 5 bases from J, the gap between germline ends came to 14 bases. CDR3 length equals 14 residues. CDR3 bases: TGTGCCAGCAGCCCATTAGGGAGCTATCAGCCCCAGCATTTT. Residues: CASSPLGSYQPQHF.

The chain uses TRBV29-1 and TRBJ1-2, with 9 bases lining up with TRBD1. Germline lookup yields CDR1 SQVTM and CDR2 ANQGSEA. There are 12 residues in the CDR3. In DNA, the CDR3 is TGCAGTGCTAAAACCGACAGGGGGAGGTACACCTTC. It yields the protein CSAKTDRGRYTF.

The chain has TRBV27 and TRBJ2-7, with 11 bases aligning to TRBD2. V shed 4 bases and J 2 bases; nucleotides not matched to a gene: 4. This CDR3 is 15 amino acids long. The germline CDR1 and CDR2 sequences are MNHEY and SMNVEV (reference sequence). The CDR3 reads CASSSLSGRAYEQYF. CDR3 DNA: TGTGCCAGCAGTTCCCTTAGCGGGAGGGCCTACGAGCAGTACTTC.

This clone showed up just a few times. The rearrangement joins TRBV29-1 to TRBJ1-2; 7 nucleotides agree with TRBD1. CDR1 is SQVTM and CDR2 is ANQGSEA in the germline V gene. There are 13 residues in the CDR3. With 6 bases clipped from V and 3 bases from J, the junction kept 7 bases outside the gene matches. CDR3 sequence (DNA): TGCAGCGTACTCGACAGGGCATACTATGGCTACACCTTC. Encoded protein: CSVLDRAYYGYTF.

Concerning this clone itself: The CDR3 carries no conserved terminal phenylalanine or tryptophan, so it likely arises from a read error. No DNA is shown, since the ends of the CDR3 on it are uncertain; the CDR3 is the one TCRdb lists. The V and J genes are TRBV11-2 and TRBJ2-7; the table's TRBD2 call for D was not verified on the DNA. The CDR3 spans 15 amino acids, including both terminal residues. Germline V gives CDR1 SGHAT, CDR2 FQNNGV. CDR3 in amino acids: CASSLERAVESPLIE.

A few counts support this clone. The V call is TRBV21-1, the J call TRBJ2-2; the table's D call, TRBD1, has no DNA check behind it. TRBV21-1 is flagged as a pseudogene. CDR3 length: 19 amino acids. The CDR3 DNA follows: TGTGCCAGCAGCAAAAAGGCGGACAGGAACGTACCGAACACCGGGGAGCTGTTTTTT. Protein: CASSKKADRNVPNTGELFF.

The rearrangement links TRBV7-2 to TRBJ2-1; possibly TRBD2 for D (5 bases). V shed 2 bases and J shed 9 bases, with 20 bases lying between them. This CDR3 region has 16 residues. Looked up from germline, CDR1 is SGHTA and CDR2 is FQGNSA. The CDR3: CASSLYPGVSGGEQFF. CDR3 DNA sequence: TGTGCCAGCAGCTTATACCCCGGGGTCAGTGGTGGTGAGCAGTTCTTC.

This clone has a single count. The CDR3 DNA is TGTGCCAGCAGTGACGGCCGGGACAGGGTTAACACTGAAGCTTTCTTT. Translation gives CASSDGRDRVNTEAFF. This chain joins TRBV2 and TRBJ1-1, with 9 nucleotides matching TRBD1. CDR1 SNHLY and CDR2 FYNNEI come from the germline V gene. After removal of 3 bases from V and 2 bases from J, the junction contained 7 bases not matched to a gene. This CDR3 contains 16 residues.

In its sample, this clone was seen once. The genes are TRBV27 and TRBJ1-2; D is uncertain. This CDR3 is built from 15 residues. Per the germline V gene, CDR1 is MNHEY and CDR2 is SMNVEV (reference sequence). V shed 2 bases and J shed 4 bases, with 14 bases lying between them. This CDR3 reads CASSLTPPSSYGYTF. CDR3 in DNA: TGTGCCAGCAGTTTAACCCCGCCCTCGAGCTATGGCTACACCTTC.

The chain carries TRBV28 and TRBJ1-2; 7 bases line up with TRBD1. CDR1 is MDHEN, CDR2 SYDVKM, per germline. The CDR3 is 12 residues long. Trimming took 6 bases from V and 7 from J; bases not matched to a gene: 5. CDR3: CASRAPGGGYTF. CDR3 coding DNA: TGTGCCAGCAGGGCCCCAGGGGGTGGCTACACCTTC.

The V gene is TRBV9, the J gene TRBJ1-1, with 7 nucleotides matching TRBD1. CDR3 length equals 14 residues. J was trimmed by 0 bases and V by 4 bases; bases with no gene match: 3. From germline, CDR1 is SGDLS and CDR2 YYNGEE. The chain's CDR3 is CASSNGQVNTEAFF. Written as DNA, the CDR3 is TGTGCCAGCAGCAACGGACAGGTGAACACTGAAGCTTTCTTT.

This clone occurred many times. J is TRBJ2-7 and V is TRBV28; 7 bases are a match to TRBD2. Germline V gives CDR1 MDHEN, CDR2 SYDVKM. CDR3 length: 17 amino acids. V lost 5 bases, J lost 0 bases, and 13 bases stayed unmatched. CDR3 protein: CASSPTYAGDYSYEQYF. As DNA, the CDR3 is TGTGCCAGCAGTCCCACCTACGCGGGGGATTACTCCTACGAGCAGTACTTC.

This clone was seen more than once but under ten times. Other DNA variants within this sample encode the same CDR3. The chain carries TRBV9 and TRBJ2-7; D might be TRBD1 (5 bases). Trimming shortened V by 0 bases and J by 2 bases, and 9 bases separated the two germline ends. This CDR3 region has 14 residues. Germline values: CDR1 SGDLS, CDR2 YYNGEE. DNA for the CDR3: TGTGCCAGCAGCGTAGGGGGCAGGGCCTACGAGCAGTACTTC. This sequence encodes CASSVGGRAYEQYF.

This clone was seen once. The rearrangement links TRBV28 to TRBJ1-2; 10 bases fit TRBD1. The CDR3 runs to 15 residues. After removal of 6 bases from V and 2 bases from J, the junction contained 6 bases not matched to a gene. Germline CDR1 is MDHEN and CDR2 is SYDVKM. The CDR3 DNA follows: TGTGCCAGCAGACAGGGGGACAGGGGCAACTATGGCTACACCTTC. This encodes CASRQGDRGNYGYTF.

The chain combines TRBV4-1 with TRBJ2-1; possibly TRBD2 for D (6 bases). Trimming took off 4 bases at V and 6 bases at J, with 16 bases between the two ends. CDR3 size: 15 residues. Germline V gene data show CDR1 as MGHRA and CDR2 as YSYEKL. The CDR3 nucleotides are TGCGCCAGCAGCCCCGTGATAGCGGATATCAATGAGCAGTTCTTC. This encodes CASSPVIADINEQFF.

The CDR3 DNA is TGTGCCACCAGCAGAGTAGTAGCAGGGTCGGCCAAAAACATTCAGTACTTC. Translating it yields CATSRVVAGSAKNIQYF. The V call is TRBV15, the J call TRBJ2-4, with a weak D call TRBD1 (5 bases). V gave up 1 base and J gave up 1 base, with 14 bases separating them. The CDR3 is made up of 17 amino acids. Germline CDR1 reads LNHNV; CDR2 reads YYDKDF (reference sequence).

The chain is built from TRBV4-1 and TRBJ2-1, with 10 nucleotides matching TRBD1. With 1 base clipped from V and 8 bases from J, the junction kept 8 bases outside the gene matches. Germline V gene data show CDR1 as MGHRA and CDR2 as YSYEKL. This CDR3 has 16 amino acids. CDR3 sequence (DNA): TGCGCCAGCAGCCAAGGGGACAGGGGTGGTGGTGATGAGCAGTTCTTC. This sequence encodes CASSQGDRGGGDEQFF.

J is TRBJ1-2 and V is TRBV18, with D unclear. Per the germline V gene, CDR1 is KGHSH and CDR2 is LQKENI. V shed 1 base and J shed 5 bases, with 8 bases lying between them. The CDR3 is made up of 13 amino acids. The CDR3 reads CASSPQPEYGYTF. The CDR3 nucleotides are TGTGCCAGCTCACCACAGCCGGAGTATGGCTACACCTTC.

J is TRBJ1-1 and V is TRBV5-4; D not certain. V lost 3 bases, J lost 7 bases, and 13 bases lay in between. CDR1 and CDR2 from the germline V gene are SGHNT and YYREEE (reference sequence). This CDR3 region has 13 residues. The CDR3: CASSYDARSEAFF. The CDR3 DNA follows: TGTGCCAGCAGCTACGATGCCCGGAGTGAAGCTTTCTTT.

The genes are TRBV4-1 and TRBJ2-1, with D maybe TRBD2 (6 bases). The V end lost 0 bases, the J end lost 3 bases, and 12 bases lay between the germline ends. Germline V CDR1 and CDR2: MGHRA, YSYEKL. The CDR3 sequence is 16 residues long. The CDR3 region is CASSQEGRLDYNEQFF. The DNA of the CDR3 is TGCGCCAGCAGCCAAGAGGGACGACTAGACTACAATGAGCAGTTCTTC.

This sequence joins TRBV5-4 and TRBJ1-2; a possible D gene is TRBD1 (5 bases). Germline-derived CDR1 and CDR2 are SGHNT and YYREEE (reference sequence). V lost 2 bases and J lost 8, with 22 bases in between. The CDR3 spans 16 residues. The CDR3 sequence: CASSFSSEGSLMGYTF. CDR3 in DNA: TGTGCCAGCAGCTTCAGCTCGGAGGGGTCGCTGATGGGCTACACCTTC.

The rearrangement joins TRBV19 to TRBJ2-7; no clear D gene. V lost 1 base to trimming and J lost 1 base, with 8 bases between them. This CDR3 contains 14 residues. The germline V gene has CDR1 LNHDA and CDR2 SQIVND (reference sequence). The CDR3 sequence is CASSIVLESYEQYF. The CDR3 nucleotides are TGTGCCAGTAGTATAGTTCTGGAGTCCTACGAGCAGTACTTC.

V and J are TRBV27 and TRBJ2-7; D possibly corresponds to TRBD2 (6 bases). Trimming cost V 2 bases and J 4 bases, with 18 bases left between them. This CDR3 comprises 16 residues. Germline V gene lookup returns CDR1 MNHEY and CDR2 SMNVEV (reference sequence). CDR3 in amino acids: CASSLLGTAGDYEQYF. The CDR3 DNA follows: TGTGCCAGCAGTTTACTCGGGACTGCCGGGGATTACGAGCAGTACTTC.

V usage is TRBV19 and J usage is TRBJ2-7; tentative D call: TRBD2 (6 bases). V lost 8 bases to trimming and J lost 0 bases, with 20 bases between them. The CDR3 extends over 16 amino acids. Germline-derived CDR1 and CDR2 are LNHDA and SQIVND (reference sequence). The CDR3 sequence is CASRNRWGERSYEQYF. The CDR3 DNA reads TGTGCCAGTCGTAACCGCTGGGGGGAACGCTCCTACGAGCAGTACTTC. Together with reference TRBV19 and TRBJ2-7, the CDR3 gives the full variable domain: DGGITQSPKYLFRKEGQNVTLSCEQNLNHDAMYWYRQDPGQGLRLIYYSQIVNDFQKGDIAEGYSVSREKKESFPLTVTSAQKNPTAFYLCASRNRWGERSYEQYFGPGTRLTVT.

The rearrangement links TRBV2 to TRBJ1-5; D gene ambiguous. V shed 4 bases and J shed 2 bases, with 9 bases lying between them. There are 14 residues in the CDR3. Germline V CDR1 and CDR2: SNHLY, FYNNEI. The chain's CDR3 is CASSAEGGNQPQHF. Written as DNA, the CDR3 is TGTGCCAGCAGTGCGGAGGGCGGCAATCAGCCCCAGCATTTT.